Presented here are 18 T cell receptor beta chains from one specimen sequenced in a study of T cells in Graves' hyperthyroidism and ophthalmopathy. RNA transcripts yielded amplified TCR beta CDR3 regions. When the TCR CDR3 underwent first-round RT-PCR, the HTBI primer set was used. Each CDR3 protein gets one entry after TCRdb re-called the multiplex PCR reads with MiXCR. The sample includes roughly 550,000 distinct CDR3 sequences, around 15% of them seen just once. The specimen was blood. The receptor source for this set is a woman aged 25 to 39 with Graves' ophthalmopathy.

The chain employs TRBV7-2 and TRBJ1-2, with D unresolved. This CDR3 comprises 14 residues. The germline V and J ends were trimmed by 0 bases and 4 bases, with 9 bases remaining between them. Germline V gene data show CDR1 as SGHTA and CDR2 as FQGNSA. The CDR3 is CASSLASGSYGYTF. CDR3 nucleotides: TGTGCCAGCAGCTTAGCCTCAGGATCCTATGGCTACACCTTC.

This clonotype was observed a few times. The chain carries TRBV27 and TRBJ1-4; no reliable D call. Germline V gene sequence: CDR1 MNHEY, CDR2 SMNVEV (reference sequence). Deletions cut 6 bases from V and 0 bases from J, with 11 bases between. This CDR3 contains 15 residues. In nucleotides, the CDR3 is TGTGCCAGCAGACCGACCCGTGCAACTAATGAAAAACTGTTTTTT. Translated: CASRPTRATNEKLFF.

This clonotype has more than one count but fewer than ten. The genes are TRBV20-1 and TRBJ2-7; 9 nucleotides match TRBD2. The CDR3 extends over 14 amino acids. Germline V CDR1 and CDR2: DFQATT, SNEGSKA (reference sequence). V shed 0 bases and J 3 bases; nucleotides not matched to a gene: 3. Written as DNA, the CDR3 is TGCAGTGCTAGAGAAGGTAGCGGGGGCTACGAGCAGTACTTC. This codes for CSAREGSGGYEQYF.

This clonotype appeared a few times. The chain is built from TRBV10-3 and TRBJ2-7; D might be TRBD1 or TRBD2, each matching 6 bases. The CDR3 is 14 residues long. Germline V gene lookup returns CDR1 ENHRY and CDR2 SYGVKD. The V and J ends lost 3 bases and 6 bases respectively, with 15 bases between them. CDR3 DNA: TGTGCCATCAGTGAAAACAGGGTGGGAGGCGAGCAGTACTTC. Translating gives CAISENRVGGEQYF.

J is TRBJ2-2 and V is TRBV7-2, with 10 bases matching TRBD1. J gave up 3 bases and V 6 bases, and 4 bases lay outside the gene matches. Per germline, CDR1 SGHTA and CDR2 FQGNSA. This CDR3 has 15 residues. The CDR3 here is CASRRQGADTGELFF. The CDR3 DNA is TGTGCCAGCAGGCGACAGGGGGCCGACACCGGGGAGCTGTTTTTT.

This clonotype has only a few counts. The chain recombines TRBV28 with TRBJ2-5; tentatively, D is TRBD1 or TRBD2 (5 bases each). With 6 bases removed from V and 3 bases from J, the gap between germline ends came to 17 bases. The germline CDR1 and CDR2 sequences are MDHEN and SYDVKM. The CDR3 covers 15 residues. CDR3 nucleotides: TGTGCCAGCAGCCCCCGGAGAGGGGCGAAAGAGACCCAGTACTTC. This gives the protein CASSPRRGAKETQYF.

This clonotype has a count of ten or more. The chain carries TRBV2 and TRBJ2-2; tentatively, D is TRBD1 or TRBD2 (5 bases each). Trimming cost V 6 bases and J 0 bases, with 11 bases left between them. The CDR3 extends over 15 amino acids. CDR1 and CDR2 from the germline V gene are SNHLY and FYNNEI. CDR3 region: CASSEGPANTGELFF. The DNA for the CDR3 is TGTGCCAGCAGCGAGGGACCCGCGAACACCGGGGAGCTGTTTTTT.

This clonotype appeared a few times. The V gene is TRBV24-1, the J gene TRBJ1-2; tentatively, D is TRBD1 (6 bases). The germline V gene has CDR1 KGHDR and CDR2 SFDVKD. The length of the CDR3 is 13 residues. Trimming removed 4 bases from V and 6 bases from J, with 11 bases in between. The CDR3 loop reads CATSEQGGNGYTF. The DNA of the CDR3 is TGTGCCACCAGTGAACAGGGTGGGAATGGCTACACCTTC.

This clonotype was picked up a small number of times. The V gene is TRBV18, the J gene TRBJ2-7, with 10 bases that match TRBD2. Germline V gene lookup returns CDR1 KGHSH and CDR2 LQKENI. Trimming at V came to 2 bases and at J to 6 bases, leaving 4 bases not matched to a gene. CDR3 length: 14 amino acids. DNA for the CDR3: TGTGCCAGCTCACCATCTAGCGGGAGTGGCGAGCAGTACTTC. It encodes CASSPSSGSGEQYF.

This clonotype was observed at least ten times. CDR3 nucleotides: TGTGCCAGCAGTTTATTGTGGCAGCCGACCGGCTACACCTTC. This sequence encodes CASSLLWQPTGYTF. The genes are TRBV28 and TRBJ1-2; D uncertain. This CDR3 is 14 amino acids long. V shed 1 base and J shed 8 bases, with 14 bases lying between them. Germline assignment: CDR1 MDHEN and CDR2 SYDVKM.

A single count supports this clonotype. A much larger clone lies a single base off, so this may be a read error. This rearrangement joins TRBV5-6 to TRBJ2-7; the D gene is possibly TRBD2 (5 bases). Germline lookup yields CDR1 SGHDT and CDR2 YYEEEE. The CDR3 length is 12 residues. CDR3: CAGSIRGGEQYF. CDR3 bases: TGTGCCGGCAGCATCAGAGGCGGGGAGCAGTACTTC.

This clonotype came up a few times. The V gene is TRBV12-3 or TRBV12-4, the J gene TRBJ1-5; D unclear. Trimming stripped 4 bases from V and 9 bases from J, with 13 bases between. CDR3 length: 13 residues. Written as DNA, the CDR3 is TGTGCCAGCAGTTCAGTAAGTGGAGGGCCCCAGCATTTT. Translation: CASSSVSGGPQHF.

The DNA for the CDR3 is TGTGCCAGTAGTCTTTCAAGGCTAGAGAGGCAGTTCTTC. Translating it yields CASSLSRLERQFF. The chain recombines TRBV19 with TRBJ2-1; D is uncertain. Germline V CDR1 and CDR2: LNHDA, SQIVND (reference sequence). The CDR3 covers 13 residues. V shed 5 bases and J shed 12 bases, with 17 bases lying between them.

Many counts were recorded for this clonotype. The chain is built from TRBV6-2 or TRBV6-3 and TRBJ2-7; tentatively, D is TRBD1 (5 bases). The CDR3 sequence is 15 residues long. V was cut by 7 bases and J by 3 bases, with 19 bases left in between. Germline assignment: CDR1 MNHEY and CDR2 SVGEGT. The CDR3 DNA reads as TGTGCCAGCACGCAATACCAGGGTACCCGCTACGAGCAGTACTTC. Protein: CASTQYQGTRYEQYF.

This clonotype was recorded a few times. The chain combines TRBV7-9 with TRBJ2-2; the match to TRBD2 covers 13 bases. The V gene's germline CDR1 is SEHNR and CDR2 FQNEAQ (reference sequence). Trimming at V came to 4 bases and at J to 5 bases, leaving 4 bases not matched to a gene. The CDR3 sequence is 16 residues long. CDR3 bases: TGTGCCAGCAGCTCAGGACTAGCGGGAGCTACCGGGGAGCTGTTTTTT. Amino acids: CASSSGLAGATGELFF.

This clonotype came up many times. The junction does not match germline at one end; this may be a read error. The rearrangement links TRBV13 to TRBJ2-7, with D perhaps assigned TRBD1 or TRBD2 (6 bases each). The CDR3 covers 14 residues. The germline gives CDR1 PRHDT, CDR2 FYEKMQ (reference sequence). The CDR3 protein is CASSEEGVSHEQYF. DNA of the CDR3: TGTGCCAGCAGCGAGGAGGGGGTCTCCCACGAGCAGTACTTC.

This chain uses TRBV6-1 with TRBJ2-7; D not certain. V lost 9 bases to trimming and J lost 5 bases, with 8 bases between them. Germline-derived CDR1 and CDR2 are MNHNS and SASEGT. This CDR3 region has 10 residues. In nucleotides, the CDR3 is TGTGCCAGTGGACGGGACGAGCAGTACTTC. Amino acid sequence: CASGRDEQYF.

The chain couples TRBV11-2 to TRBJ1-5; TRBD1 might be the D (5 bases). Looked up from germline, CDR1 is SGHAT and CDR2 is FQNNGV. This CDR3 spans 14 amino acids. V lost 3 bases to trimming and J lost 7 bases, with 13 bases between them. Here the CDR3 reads CASSLEAGGQPQHF. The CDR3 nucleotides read TGTGCCAGCAGCTTGGAAGCGGGGGGACAGCCCCAGCATTTT.